The 24 T cell receptor beta chains presented below share a single source sample, sequenced in a study of persistence of HIV-infected CD4 T cells. This was the immunoSEQ version 4 assay in survey mode. Clones were sequenced by immunoSEQ multiplex PCR, and TCRdb holds only the in-frame ones, with some missing. The table lists some 32,000 clones, roughly 82% of them singletons. Antigen specificity for these receptors is unknown. Overlapping HIV-1 Gag 15-mer peptides at approximately 1 ug per peptide per mL were used. CD40L/CD69 double-negative CD45RO-high memory CD4+ T cells were collected. Source: CD4+ T cells sorted from PBMCs after approximately 20-hour stimulation, taken from a patient who received antiretroviral therapy. Receptor source: an adult woman with HIV who was CMV-seropositive.

The table lists this clone with a few counts. The gene calls are TRBV5-1 and TRBJ1-5; no definite D call. Germline CDR1 and CDR2: SGHRS and YFSETQ. The CDR3 runs 13 residues. Deletions cut 0 bases from V and 3 bases from J, with 4 bases between. CDR3 bases: TGCGCCAGCAGCTTGGACAACAATCAGCCCCAGCATTTT. Translation gives CASSLDNNQPQHF.

This chain links TRBV5-6 with TRBJ1-5; 7 nucleotides line up with TRBD1. The CDR3 has 12 amino acids. Germline values: CDR1 SGHDT, CDR2 YYEEEE. V lost 1 base and J lost 11; bases outside the gene matches: 3. This CDR3 reads CASSLITGAQHF. The CDR3 bases are TGTGCCAGCAGCTTGATTACAGGGGCCCAGCATTTT.

The chain has TRBV6-6 and TRBJ2-7; either TRBD1 or TRBD2 may supply D (5 bases each). The CDR3 runs 13 residues. V was clipped by 10 bases and J by 0 bases, with 13 bases between them. Germline CDR1 MNHNY, CDR2 SVGAGI (reference sequence). CDR3 nucleotide sequence: TGTGCCATCTGGGACGGCAGCTCCTACGAGCAGTACTTC. It codes for CAIWDGSSYEQYF.

The V and J genes are TRBV3-1 (or the pseudogene TRBV3-2) and TRBJ1-5; no reliable D call. Trimming left V 0 bases short and J 5 bases short, with 5 bases between. Germline CDR1 LGHDT, CDR2 YNNKEL (reference sequence). The length of the CDR3 is 13 residues. In nucleotides, the CDR3 is TGTGCCAGCAGCCAAGATCTGGATCAGCCCCAGCATTTT. Protein product: CASSQDLDQPQHF.

The chain uses TRBV19 and TRBJ2-1; D possibly corresponds to TRBD2 (7 bases). V was trimmed by 4 bases and J by 1 base, leaving 14 bases between them. CDR1 and CDR2 (germline): LNHDA, SQIVND (reference sequence). This CDR3 is 16 amino acids long. The CDR3 loop reads CASSTRKGGSYNEQFF. For the CDR3, the DNA is TGTGCCAGTAGTACCCGAAAGGGGGGGTCCTACAATGAGCAGTTCTTC.

This sequence joins TRBV2 and TRBJ2-6, with a tentative D call TRBD2 (5 bases). The CDR3 length is 14 residues. CDR1 SNHLY and CDR2 FYNNEI come from the germline V gene. Trimming removed 6 bases at V and 0 bases at J, with 6 bases between. The CDR3 sequence: CASRDFSGANVLTF. Here the CDR3 DNA reads TGTGCCAGCAGGGACTTCTCTGGGGCCAACGTCCTGACTTTC.

The chain links TRBV5-1 to TRBJ2-7, with 10 bases matching TRBD2. The germline V gene encodes CDR1 SGHRS and CDR2 YFSETQ. The CDR3 loop spans 16 amino acids. J lost 5 bases, V lost 3 bases, and 11 bases had no gene match. This CDR3 is CASSSKLGLANDEQYF. CDR3 DNA sequence: TGCGCCAGCAGCTCCAAATTGGGACTAGCGAATGACGAGCAGTACTTC.

The chain has TRBV28 and TRBJ1-2; D call uncertain. V lost 5 bases to trimming and J lost 3 bases, with 13 bases between them. CDR1 MDHEN and CDR2 SYDVKM come from the germline V gene. The CDR3 spans 14 residues. The CDR3 bases are TGTGCCAGCAGTGTGTTGAACGGGGACTATGGCTACACCTTC. The encoded protein is CASSVLNGDYGYTF.

This clone was observed once. The genes are TRBV10-3 and TRBJ1-2; 7 bases match TRBD1. Germline V gives CDR1 ENHRY, CDR2 SYGVKD. This CDR3 contains 14 residues. V gave up 6 bases and J gave up 7 bases; unmatched junction bases: 11. CDR3 bases: TGTGCCATCAGCAATAACAGGGGTTTACGTGGCTACACCTTC. Translation gives CAISNNRGLRGYTF.

This clone has only a few counts. This chain joins TRBV27 and TRBJ2-1, with a tentative D call TRBD2 (5 bases). The CDR3 length is 15 residues. Germline-derived CDR1 and CDR2 are MNHEY and SMNVEV (reference sequence). Deletions cut 5 bases from V and 0 bases from J, with 11 bases between. DNA of the CDR3: TGTGCCAGCAGTCCCCTTAGCGTCTCCTACAATGAGCAGTTCTTC. This sequence encodes CASSPLSVSYNEQFF.

This clone appeared once. V is TRBV6-5 and J is TRBJ1-1; 9 bases are shared with TRBD1. CDR3 size: 14 residues. The J segment lost 5 bases and the V segment lost 6 bases, leaving 7 bases of the junction unmatched. Per the germline V gene, CDR1 is MNHEY and CDR2 is SVGAGI. The CDR3 DNA reads as TGTGCCAGCAGGAAGGACAGGGGAGGGACTGAAGCTTTCTTT. It yields the protein CASRKDRGGTEAFF.

This rearrangement joins TRBV11-1 to TRBJ1-1, with 11 positions matching TRBD1. The germline gives CDR1 SGHAT, CDR2 FQDESV (reference sequence). The length of the CDR3 is 14 residues. The V and J ends lost 4 bases and 6 bases, in that order; junction bases with no gene match: 4. The DNA of the CDR3 is TGTGCCAGCAGCTCTGGACAGGGGGCGGCTGAAGCTTTCTTT. Its protein product is CASSSGQGAAEAFF.

The chain uses TRBV7-9 and TRBJ1-3; unclear D gene. The CDR3 extends over 15 amino acids. CDR1 SEHNR and CDR2 FQNEAQ come from the germline V gene (reference sequence). V was shortened by 2 bases and J by 0 bases, with 8 bases between the two germline ends. The CDR3 loop reads CASSLPQDSGNTIYF. CDR3 coding DNA: TGTGCCAGCAGCTTACCGCAGGACTCTGGAAACACCATATATTTT.

The table lists this clone with a count of one. CDR3 in amino acids: CASSRQYEQYF. The CDR3 coding sequence is TGTGCCAGCAGCCGCCAGTACGAGCAGTACTTC. This chain uses TRBV3-1 (or the pseudogene TRBV3-2) with TRBJ2-7; D not resolved. This CDR3 is 11 amino acids long. Germline CDR1 and CDR2: LGHDT and YNNKEL (reference sequence). The V gene lost 4 bases and the J gene lost 4 bases, with 5 bases spanning the gap.

The V and J genes are TRBV7-8 and TRBJ1-2; 7 bases agree with TRBD1. After removal of 4 bases from V and 6 bases from J, the junction contained 5 bases not matched to a gene. Germline V lookup: CDR1 SGHVS, CDR2 FQNEAQ. This CDR3 spans 13 amino acids. The CDR3 nucleotides read TGTGCCAGCAGCTCCAGACAGGGTGATGGCTACACCTTC. Amino acid sequence: CASSSRQGDGYTF.

The chain employs TRBV29-1 and TRBJ1-2, with no clear D. The length of the CDR3 is 10 residues. The germline CDR1 and CDR2 sequences are SQVTM and ANQGSEA. V shed 4 bases and J shed 8 bases, with 8 bases lying between them. CDR3 loop: CSVGPGGYTF. In nucleotides, the CDR3 is TGCAGCGTTGGACCGGGGGGCTACACCTTC.

This clone counts as medium-sized. V is TRBV7-6 and J is TRBJ2-3, with D uncertain. Trimming removed 5 bases at V and 5 bases at J, with 14 bases between. CDR3 length: 14 residues. Germline CDR1 and CDR2: SGHVS and FNYEAQ. The CDR3 region is CASSPHGVQDTQYF. DNA for the CDR3: TGTGCCAGCAGCCCTCACGGAGTTCAAGATACGCAGTATTTT.

This clone appeared a single time. The genes are TRBV28 and TRBJ1-1; 9 bases map to TRBD1. Germline V CDR1 and CDR2: MDHEN, SYDVKM. CDR3 length: 12 residues. V dropped 8 bases and J dropped 4; count of bases not matched to a gene: 2. The CDR3 here is CASRDRATEAFF. CDR3 DNA: TGTGCCAGCCGGGACAGGGCCACTGAAGCTTTCTTT.

The count of this clone is one. This chain connects TRBV6-1 to TRBJ1-6; 7 bases are a match to TRBD1. J lost 5 bases, V lost 3 bases, and 4 bases had no gene match. Germline V gene data show CDR1 as MNHNS and CDR2 as SASEGT. The CDR3 contains 15 residues. The CDR3 is CASSDQGDHNSPLHF. CDR3 DNA sequence: TGTGCCAGCAGTGACCAGGGGGACCATAATTCACCCCTCCACTTT.

The gene calls are TRBV2 and TRBJ1-4; a weak D match, TRBD1 (5 bases). Trimming stripped 4 bases from V and 5 bases from J, with 17 bases between. The germline CDR1 and CDR2 sequences are SNHLY and FYNNEI. The CDR3 extends over 16 amino acids. CDR3 DNA sequence: TGTGCCAGCAGTGCACCTAAAACTGAGGGGAATGAAAAACTGTTTTTT. It is translated as CASSAPKTEGNEKLFF. The complete variable domain, with remaining parts taken from reference TRBV2 and TRBJ1-4, reads EPEVTQTPSHQVTQMGQEVILRCVPISNHLYFYWYRQILGQKVEFLVSFYNNEISEKSEIFDDQFSVERPDGSNFTLKIRSTKLEDSAMYFCASSAPKTEGNEKLFFGSGTQLSVL.

This sequence joins TRBV3-1 (or the pseudogene TRBV3-2) and TRBJ2-7; 7 bases agree with TRBD1. The V and J ends lost 4 bases and 13 bases, in that order; junction bases with no gene match: 13. Germline CDR1 reads LGHDT; CDR2 reads YNNKEL (reference sequence). The CDR3 spans 13 residues. CDR3 loop: CASSPGQPELSYF. The CDR3 coding sequence is TGTGCCAGCAGCCCGGGACAGCCTGAACTTTCCTACTTC.

The V gene is TRBV2, the J gene TRBJ1-1, with D perhaps matching TRBD1 (5 bases). The CDR3 loop spans 13 amino acids. Between the trimmed V and J ends, which lost 4 bases and 4 bases, there was a span of 10 bases. Germline values: CDR1 SNHLY, CDR2 FYNNEI. The CDR3, as DNA: TGTGCCAGCAGTGGTGAGGGGACCACTGAAGCTTTCTTT. As protein: CASSGEGTTEAFF.

The V call is TRBV25-1, the J call TRBJ1-2; 8 bases match TRBD1. The V gene's germline CDR1 is MGHDK and CDR2 SYGVNS. CDR3 length: 14 residues. V lost 1 base, J lost 4 bases, and 2 bases stayed unmatched. CDR3 protein: CASSESGQAYGYTF. Written as DNA, the CDR3 is TGTGCCAGCAGTGAATCGGGACAGGCCTATGGCTACACCTTC.

V gene TRBV12-3 or TRBV12-4 combines with J gene TRBJ1-1, with D possibly being TRBD1 (5 bases). This CDR3 contains 13 residues. Trimming removed 6 bases at V and 11 bases at J, with 19 bases between. The CDR3 spells CASRIGVGVDAFF. The DNA of the CDR3 is TGTGCCAGCAGGATAGGGGTTGGGGTGGATGCTTTCTTT.